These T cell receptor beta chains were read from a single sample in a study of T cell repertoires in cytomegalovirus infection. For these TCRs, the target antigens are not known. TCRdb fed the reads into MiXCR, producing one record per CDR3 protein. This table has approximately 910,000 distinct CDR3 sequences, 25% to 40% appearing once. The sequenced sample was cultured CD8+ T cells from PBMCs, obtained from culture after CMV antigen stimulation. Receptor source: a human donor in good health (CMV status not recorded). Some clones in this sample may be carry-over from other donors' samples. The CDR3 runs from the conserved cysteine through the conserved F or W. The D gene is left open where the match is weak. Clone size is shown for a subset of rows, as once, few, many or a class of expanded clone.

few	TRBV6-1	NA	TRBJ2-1	TGTGCCAGCAGTGAAGTCGACGAGGACAATGAGCAGTTCTTC	CASSEVDEDNEQFF
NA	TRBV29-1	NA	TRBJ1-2	TGCAGCGTCCCCCGGGGGCCGGTAGGCTACACCTTC	CSVPRGPVGYTF
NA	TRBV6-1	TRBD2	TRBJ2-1	TGTGCCAGCACTGGACTAGCGGGGGGCCGCTCCTACAATGAGCAGTTCTTC	CASTGLAGGRSYNEQFF
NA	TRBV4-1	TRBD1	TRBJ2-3	TGCGCCAGCAGCTTTCAGCCAGGGGGAGTTTCAGATACGCAGTATTTT	CASSFQPGGVSDTQYF
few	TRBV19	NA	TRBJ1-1	TGTGCCATAAGGAGTGGAGGTACTGAAGCTTTCTTT	CAIRSGGTEAFF
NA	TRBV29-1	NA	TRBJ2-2	TGCAGCGTTGAGCCTGACAGGCGCGAGACCGGGGAGCTGTTTTTT	CSVEPDRRETGELFF
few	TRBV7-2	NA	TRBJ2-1	TGTGCCAGCCTCGAGACTACCGCCTACAATGAGCAGTTCTTC	CASLETTAYNEQFF
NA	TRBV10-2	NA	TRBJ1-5	TGCGCCAGCAGGGACGAGAGCAATCAGCCCCAGCATTTT	CASRDESNQPQHF
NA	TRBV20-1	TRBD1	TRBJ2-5	TGCAGTCACTTAACAGGGGGCGAGGAGACCCAGTACTTC	CSHLTGGEETQYF
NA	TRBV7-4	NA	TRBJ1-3	TGTGCCAGCAGCTCCGATCCCTCTTTATTCCTAGACAGGAGTGGAAACACCATATATTTT	CASSSDPSLFLDRSGNTIYF
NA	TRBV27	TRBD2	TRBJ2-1	TGTGCCAACAGTCCGCCCTCCCTAAGCGGGGGGGACAATGAGCAGTTCTTC	CANSPPSLSGGDNEQFF
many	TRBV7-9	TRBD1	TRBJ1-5	TGTGCCAGCCAAGACGTGGGACAGGCCTCCAATCAGCCCCAGCATTTT	CASQDVGQASNQPQHF
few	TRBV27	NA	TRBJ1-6	TGTGCCAGCAGTTGGTTATCGGAAGGGATTGGGGGGCTAAATTCACCCCTCCACTTT	CASSWLSEGIGGLNSPLHF
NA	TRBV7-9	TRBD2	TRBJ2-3	TGTGCCAGCAGCCAAACTAGCGCTAGTACAGATACGCAGTATTTT	CASSQTSASTDTQYF
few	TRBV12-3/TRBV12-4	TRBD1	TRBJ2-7	TGTGCCAGCAGCCCCGGGGCAGGGGGCTACGAGCAGTACTTC	CASSPGAGGYEQYF
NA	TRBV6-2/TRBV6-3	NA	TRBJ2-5	TGTGCCAAAGCAGGGTTGGGGGAGAGGACCCAGTACTTC	CAKAGLGERTQYF
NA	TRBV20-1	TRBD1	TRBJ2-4	TGCAGTGCTCGACAGGGGATAGCCAAAAACATTCAGTACTTC	CSARQGIAKNIQYF
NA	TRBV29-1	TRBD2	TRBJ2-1	TGCAGCGTTTCCGGGCGGGGGTCCTACAATGAGCAGTTCTTC	CSVSGRGSYNEQFF
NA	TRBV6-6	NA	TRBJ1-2	TGTGCCAGCAGCGGCATCGTAGGCTATGGCTACACCTTC	CASSGIVGYGYTF
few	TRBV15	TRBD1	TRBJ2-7	TGTGCCACCAGCGGGACAGGGGGCTACGAGCAGTACTTC	CATSGTGGYEQYF
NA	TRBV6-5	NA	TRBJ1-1	TGTGCCAGCAGTTACTCGGGGACGGTGAACACTGAAGCTTTCTTT	CASSYSGTVNTEAFF
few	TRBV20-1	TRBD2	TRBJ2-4	TGCAGTGCTAGAGATCGGGGGGGGACCAAAAACATTCAGTACTTC	CSARDRGGTKNIQYF
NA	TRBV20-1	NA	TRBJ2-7	TGCAGTGCTAGGGGACACGACTCTTACTACGAGCAGTACTTC	CSARGHDSYYEQYF
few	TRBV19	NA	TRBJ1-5	TGTGCCAGTAGTGAGGTCCCGGGCGATCAGCCCCAGCATTTT	CASSEVPGDQPQHF
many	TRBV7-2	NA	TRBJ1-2	TGTGCCAGCAGCCAGGAGGCGAGATCTGGGAACTATGGCTACACCTTC	CASSQEARSGNYGYTF
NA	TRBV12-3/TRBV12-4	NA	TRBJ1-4	TGTGCCAGCAGCCCCAGCCGCTCAGGATTT	CASSPSRSGF
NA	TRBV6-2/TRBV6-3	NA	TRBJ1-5	TGTGCCAGCAGTTACTCGGCCGGGGCGGGGAGCAATCAGCCCCAGCATTTT	CASSYSAGAGSNQPQHF
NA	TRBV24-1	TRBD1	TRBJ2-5	TGTGCCACCAGTGATCGGGGACAGGTCCAAGAGACCCAGTACTTC	CATSDRGQVQETQYF
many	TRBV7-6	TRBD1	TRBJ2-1	TGTGCCAGCAGCCCTCGAGGACAGGGGGGCAATGAGCAGTTCTTC	CASSPRGQGGNEQFF
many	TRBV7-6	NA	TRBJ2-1	TGTGCCAGCAGCTCCCTACTAGGACCTTCCGGGAATGAGCAGTTCTTC	CASSSLLGPSGNEQFF
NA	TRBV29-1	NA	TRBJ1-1	TGCAGCGTAACTCACCTGGCGGATGGTGGAGCTGAAGCTTTCTTT	CSVTHLADGGAEAFF
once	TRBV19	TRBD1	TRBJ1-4	TGTGCCAGTAGTATAGTTGGACAGGCGAATGAAAAACTGTTTTTT	CASSIVGQANEKLFF
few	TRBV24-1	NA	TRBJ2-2	TGTGCCACCAGTGATCTGATAACCTTGAACACCGGGGAGCTGTTTTTT	CATSDLITLNTGELFF
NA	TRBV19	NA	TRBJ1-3	TGTGCCGGAGGTTGGAGCTCTGGAAACACCATATATTTT	CAGGWSSGNTIYF
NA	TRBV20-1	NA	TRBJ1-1	TGCAGTGCTATCCCGAGGGGGTGGACTGAAGCTTTCTTT	CSAIPRGWTEAFF
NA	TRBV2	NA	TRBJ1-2	TGTGCCAGCGAGATGCGTCGGGACGGCTACACCTTC	CASEMRRDGYTF
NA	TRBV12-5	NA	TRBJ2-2	TGTGCTAGTGGCTCACAGGGAAAGGGCGGGGAGCTGTTTTTT	CASGSQGKGGELFF
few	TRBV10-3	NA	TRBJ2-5	TGTGCCATCAGTGGGACTTCCCGACGTGAGACCCAGTACTTC	CAISGTSRRETQYF
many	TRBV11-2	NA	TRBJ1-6	TGTGCCAGCAGCTGGGAGGGGCTGAATAATTCACCCCTCCACTTT	CASSWEGLNNSPLHF
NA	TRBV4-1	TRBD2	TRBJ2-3	TGCGCCAGCAGCCAAGTGGACTATAGCGGGGGCACAGATACGCAGTATTTT	CASSQVDYSGGTDTQYF
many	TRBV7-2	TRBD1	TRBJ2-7	TGTGCCAGCAGCTTAGTCCCCGACAGGGACCCCTACGAGCAGTACTTC	CASSLVPDRDPYEQYF
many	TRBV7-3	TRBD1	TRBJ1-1	TGTGCCAGCAGCCATGACAGGGCTGGGGAAAAGAACACTGAAGCTTTCTTT	CASSHDRAGEKNTEAFF
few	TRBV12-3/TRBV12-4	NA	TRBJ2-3	TGTGCACAGGGTGGTTTACGCACAGATACGCAGTATTTT	CAQGGLRTDTQYF
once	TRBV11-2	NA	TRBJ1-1	TGTGCCAGCAGCTTATGGGGGAATTTTCGGAACACTGAAGCTTTCTTT	CASSLWGNFRNTEAFF
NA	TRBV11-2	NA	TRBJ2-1	TGTGCCAGCAGCTGGGGCGGCTCCTACGATGAGCAGTTCTTC	CASSWGGSYDEQFF
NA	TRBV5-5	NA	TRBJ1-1	TGTGCCAGCAGCTTGCCTACAGGGATCACTGAAGCTTTCTTT	CASSLPTGITEAFF
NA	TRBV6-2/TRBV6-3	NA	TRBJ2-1	TGTGCCAGCAGGACCCTATTTAGTGAGCAGTTCTTC	CASRTLFSEQFF
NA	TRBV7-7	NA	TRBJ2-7	TGTGCTAGCAGCCTCGGGAGTATGGGGACCTACGAGCAGTACTTC	CASSLGSMGTYEQYF